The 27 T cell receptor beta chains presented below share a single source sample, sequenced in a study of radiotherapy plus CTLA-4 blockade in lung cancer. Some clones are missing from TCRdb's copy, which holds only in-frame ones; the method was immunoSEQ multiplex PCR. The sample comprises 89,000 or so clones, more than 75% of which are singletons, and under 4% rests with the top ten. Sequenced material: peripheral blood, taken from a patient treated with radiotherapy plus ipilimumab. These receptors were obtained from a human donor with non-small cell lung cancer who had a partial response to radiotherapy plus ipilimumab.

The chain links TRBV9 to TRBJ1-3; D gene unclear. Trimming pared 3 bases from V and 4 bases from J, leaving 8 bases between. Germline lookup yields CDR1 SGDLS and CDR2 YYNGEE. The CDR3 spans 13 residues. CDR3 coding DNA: TGTGCCAGCAGCGCGGCGACAGGAAACACCATATATTTT. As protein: CASSAATGNTIYF. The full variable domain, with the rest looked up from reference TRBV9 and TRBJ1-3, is DSGVTQTPKHLITATGQRVTLRCSPRSGDLSVYWYQQSLDQGLQFLIQYYNGEERAKGNILERFSAQQFPDLHSELNLSSLELGDSALYFCASSAATGNTIYFGEGSWLTVV.

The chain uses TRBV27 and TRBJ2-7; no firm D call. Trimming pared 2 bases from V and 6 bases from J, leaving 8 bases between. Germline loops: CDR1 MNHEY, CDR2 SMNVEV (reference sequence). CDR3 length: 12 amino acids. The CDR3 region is CASSLRGSEQYF. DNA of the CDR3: TGTGCCAGCAGTTTACGAGGATCCGAGCAGTACTTC.

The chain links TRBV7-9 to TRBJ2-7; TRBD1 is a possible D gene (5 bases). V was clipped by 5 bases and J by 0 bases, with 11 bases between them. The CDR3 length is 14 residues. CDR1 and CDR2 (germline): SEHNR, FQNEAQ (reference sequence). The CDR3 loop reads CASSPPDNSYEQYF. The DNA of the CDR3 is TGTGCCAGCAGCCCGCCGGACAACTCCTACGAGCAGTACTTC.

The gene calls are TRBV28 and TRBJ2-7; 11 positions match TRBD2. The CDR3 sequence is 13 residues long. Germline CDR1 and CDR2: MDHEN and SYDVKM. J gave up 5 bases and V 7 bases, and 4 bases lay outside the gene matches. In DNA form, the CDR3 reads TGTGCCAGCACGGCTAGCGGGAGGAACGAGCAGTACTTC. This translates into CASTASGRNEQYF.

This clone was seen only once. CDR3 sequence reads: CASSGTSGSQETQYF. The CDR3 region has the DNA TGTGCCAGCAGCGGGACTAGCGGTTCACAAGAGACCCAGTACTTC. V is TRBV2 and J is TRBJ2-5; 11 bases agree with TRBD2. Germline V gives CDR1 SNHLY, CDR2 FYNNEI. With 6 bases clipped from V and 2 bases from J, the junction kept 5 bases outside the gene matches. The CDR3 sequence is 15 residues long.

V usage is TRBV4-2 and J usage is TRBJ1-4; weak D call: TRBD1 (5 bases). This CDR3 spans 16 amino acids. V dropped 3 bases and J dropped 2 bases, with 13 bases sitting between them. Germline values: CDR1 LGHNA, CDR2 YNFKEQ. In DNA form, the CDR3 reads TGTGCCAGCAGCCAGACCGCAGGGTTCACTAATGAAAAACTGTTTTTT. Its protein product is CASSQTAGFTNEKLFF.

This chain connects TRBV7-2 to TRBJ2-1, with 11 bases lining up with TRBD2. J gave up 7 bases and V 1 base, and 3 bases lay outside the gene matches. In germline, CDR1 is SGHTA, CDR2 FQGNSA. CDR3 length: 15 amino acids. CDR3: CASSLELAGVNEQFF. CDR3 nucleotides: TGTGCCAGCAGCTTAGAACTAGCGGGAGTTAATGAGCAGTTCTTC.

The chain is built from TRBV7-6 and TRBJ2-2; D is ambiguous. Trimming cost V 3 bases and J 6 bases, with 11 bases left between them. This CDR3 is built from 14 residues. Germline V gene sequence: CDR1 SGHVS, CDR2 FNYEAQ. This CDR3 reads CASSFGPSAGELFF. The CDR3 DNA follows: TGTGCCAGCAGCTTTGGGCCCAGTGCCGGGGAGCTGTTTTTT. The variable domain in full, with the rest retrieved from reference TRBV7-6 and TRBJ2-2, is GAGVSQSPRYKVTKRGQDVALRCDPISGHVSLYWYRQALGQGPEFLTYFNYEAQQDKSGLPNDRFSAERPEGSISTLTIQRTEQRDSAMYRCASSFGPSAGELFFGEGSRLTVL.

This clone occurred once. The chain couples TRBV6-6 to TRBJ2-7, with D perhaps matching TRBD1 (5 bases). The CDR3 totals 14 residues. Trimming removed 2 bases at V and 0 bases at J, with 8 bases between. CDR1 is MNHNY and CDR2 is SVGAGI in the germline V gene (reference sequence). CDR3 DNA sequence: TGTGCCAGCAGTTACCCGACAGACTCCTACGAGCAGTACTTC. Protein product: CASSYPTDSYEQYF.

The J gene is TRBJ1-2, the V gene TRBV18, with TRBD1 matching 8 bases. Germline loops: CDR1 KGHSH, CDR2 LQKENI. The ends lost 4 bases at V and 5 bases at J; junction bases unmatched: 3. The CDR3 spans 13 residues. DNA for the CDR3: TGTGCCAGCTCACAAGGACAGGGATATGGCTACACCTTC. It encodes CASSQGQGYGYTF.

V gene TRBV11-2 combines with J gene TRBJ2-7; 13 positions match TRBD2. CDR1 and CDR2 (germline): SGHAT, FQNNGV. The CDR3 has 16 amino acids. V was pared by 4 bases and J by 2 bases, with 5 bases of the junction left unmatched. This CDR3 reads CASSSRLAGGTYEQYF. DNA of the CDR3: TGTGCCAGCAGCTCGAGACTAGCGGGAGGAACCTACGAGCAGTACTTC.

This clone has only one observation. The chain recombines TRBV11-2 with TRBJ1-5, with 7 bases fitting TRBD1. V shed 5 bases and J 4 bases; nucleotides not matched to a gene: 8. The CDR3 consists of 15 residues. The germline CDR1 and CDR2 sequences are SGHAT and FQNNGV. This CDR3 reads CASSGGQVMNQPQHF. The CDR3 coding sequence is TGTGCCAGCAGCGGAGGACAGGTGATGAATCAGCCCCAGCATTTT.

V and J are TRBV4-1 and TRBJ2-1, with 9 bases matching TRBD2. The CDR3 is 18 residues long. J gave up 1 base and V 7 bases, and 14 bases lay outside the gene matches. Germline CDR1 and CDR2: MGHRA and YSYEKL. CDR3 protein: CASTPIAGAGGSYNEQFF. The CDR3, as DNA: TGCGCCAGCACCCCGATAGCGGGAGCGGGGGGATCCTACAATGAGCAGTTCTTC.

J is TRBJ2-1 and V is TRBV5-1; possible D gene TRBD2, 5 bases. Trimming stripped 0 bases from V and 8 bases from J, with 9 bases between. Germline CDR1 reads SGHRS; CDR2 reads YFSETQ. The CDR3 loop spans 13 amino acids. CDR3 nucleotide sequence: TGCGCCAGCAGCTTGGGCCTAGCCGATGAGCAGTTCTTC. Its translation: CASSLGLADEQFF.

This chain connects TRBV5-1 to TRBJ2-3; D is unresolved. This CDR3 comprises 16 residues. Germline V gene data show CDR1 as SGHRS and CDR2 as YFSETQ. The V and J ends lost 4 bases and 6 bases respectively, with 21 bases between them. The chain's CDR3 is CASSTLPGWSVDTQYF. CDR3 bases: TGCGCCAGCAGCACCCTTCCAGGTTGGTCAGTGGATACGCAGTATTTT. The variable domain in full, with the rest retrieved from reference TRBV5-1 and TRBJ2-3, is KAGVTQTPRYLIKTRGQQVTLSCSPISGHRSVSWYQQTPGQGLQFLFEYFSETQRNKGNFPGRFSGRQFSNSRSEMNVSTLELGDSALYLCASSTLPGWSVDTQYFGPGTRLTVL.

CDR3 sequence: CASSPPLGRERETSYEQYF. The CDR3 DNA is TGTGCCAGCAGCCCCCCCTTAGGTCGAGAACGGGAGACCTCCTACGAGCAGTACTTC. This sequence joins TRBV27 and TRBJ2-7, with D perhaps TRBD2 (6 bases). Germline CDR1 is MNHEY and CDR2 is SMNVEV (reference sequence). This CDR3 contains 19 residues. Between the trimmed V and J ends, which lost 6 bases and 0 bases, there was a span of 27 bases.

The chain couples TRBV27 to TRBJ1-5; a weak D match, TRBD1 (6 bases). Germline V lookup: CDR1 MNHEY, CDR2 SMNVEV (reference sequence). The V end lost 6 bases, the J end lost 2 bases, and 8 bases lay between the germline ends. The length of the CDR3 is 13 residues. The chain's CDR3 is CASRRQGNQPQHF. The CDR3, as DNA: TGTGCCAGCAGGCGACAGGGCAATCAGCCCCAGCATTTT.

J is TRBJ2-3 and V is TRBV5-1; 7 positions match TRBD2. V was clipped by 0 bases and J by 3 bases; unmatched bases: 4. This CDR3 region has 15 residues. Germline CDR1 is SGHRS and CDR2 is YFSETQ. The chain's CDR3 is CASSLAAGVTDTQYF. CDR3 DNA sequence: TGCGCCAGCAGCTTGGCGGCGGGAGTGACAGATACGCAGTATTTT.

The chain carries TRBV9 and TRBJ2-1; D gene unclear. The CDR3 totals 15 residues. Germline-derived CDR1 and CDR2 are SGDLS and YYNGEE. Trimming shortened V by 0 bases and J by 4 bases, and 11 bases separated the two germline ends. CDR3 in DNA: TGTGCCAGCAGCGTAGGCCTAGACCATTACAATGAGCAGTTCTTC. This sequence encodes CASSVGLDHYNEQFF.

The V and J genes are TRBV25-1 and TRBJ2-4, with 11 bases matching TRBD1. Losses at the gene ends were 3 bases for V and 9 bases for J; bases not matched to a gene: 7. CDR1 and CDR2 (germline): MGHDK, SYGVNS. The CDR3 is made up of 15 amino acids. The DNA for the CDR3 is TGTGCCAGCAGTGAGGGGGGGACAGGGGGATCCATTCAGTACTTC. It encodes CASSEGGTGGSIQYF.

CDR3 coding DNA: TGTGCCAGCAGCCCGGTAATGGGACAGATTGAAGCTTTCTTT. This encodes CASSPVMGQIEAFF. The chain links TRBV11-2 to TRBJ1-1, with TRBD1 identical over 7 bases. Trimming took 5 bases from V and 7 from J; bases not matched to a gene: 10. The CDR3 runs to 14 residues. CDR1 SGHAT and CDR2 FQNNGV come from the germline V gene.

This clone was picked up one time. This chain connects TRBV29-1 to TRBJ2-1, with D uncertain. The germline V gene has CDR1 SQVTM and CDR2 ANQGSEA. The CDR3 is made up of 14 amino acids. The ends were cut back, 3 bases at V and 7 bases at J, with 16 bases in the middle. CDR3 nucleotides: TGCAGCGTTGATCTCCTCTCCAACTTAAATGAGCAGTTCTTC. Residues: CSVDLLSNLNEQFF.

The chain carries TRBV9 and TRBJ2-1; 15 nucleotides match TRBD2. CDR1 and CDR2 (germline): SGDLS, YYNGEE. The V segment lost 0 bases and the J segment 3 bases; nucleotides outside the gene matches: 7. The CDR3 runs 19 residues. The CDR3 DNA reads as TGTGCCAGCAGCGTAGGGACTAGCGGGAGGGCGAACTTCTACAATGAGCAGTTCTTC. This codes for CASSVGTSGRANFYNEQFF.

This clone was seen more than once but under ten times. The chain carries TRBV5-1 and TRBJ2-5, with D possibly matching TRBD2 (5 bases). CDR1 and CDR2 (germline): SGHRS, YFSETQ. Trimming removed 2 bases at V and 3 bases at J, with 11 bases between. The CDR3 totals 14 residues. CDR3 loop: CASSFLGGKETQYF. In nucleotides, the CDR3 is TGCGCCAGCAGCTTCCTAGGAGGCAAAGAGACCCAGTACTTC.

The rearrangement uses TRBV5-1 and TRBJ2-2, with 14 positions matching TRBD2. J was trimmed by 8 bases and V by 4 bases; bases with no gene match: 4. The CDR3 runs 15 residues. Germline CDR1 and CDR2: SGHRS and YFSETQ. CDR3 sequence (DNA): TGCGCCAGCAGCCCCGGGACTAGCGGGAGTGGGGAGCTGTTTTTT. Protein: CASSPGTSGSGELFF.

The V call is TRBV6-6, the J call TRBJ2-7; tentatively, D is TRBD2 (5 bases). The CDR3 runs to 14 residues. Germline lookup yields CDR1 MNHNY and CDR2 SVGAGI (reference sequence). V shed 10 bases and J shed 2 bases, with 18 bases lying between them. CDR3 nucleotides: TGTGCCACGACCCTCGGGAACTTGGCCTACGAGCAGTACTTC. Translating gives CATTLGNLAYEQYF.

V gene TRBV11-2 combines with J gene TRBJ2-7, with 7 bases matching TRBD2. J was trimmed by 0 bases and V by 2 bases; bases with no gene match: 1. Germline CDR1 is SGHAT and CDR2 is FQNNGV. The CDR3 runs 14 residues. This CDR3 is CASSLTGGSYEQYF. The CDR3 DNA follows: TGTGCCAGCAGCTTAACGGGAGGCTCCTACGAGCAGTACTTC.